The 25 T cell receptor beta chains presented below share a single source sample, sequenced in a study of cytomegalovirus exposure and HLA in healthy donors. Primers for the PCR totalled 60 Vbeta and 13 Jbeta. Profiled with immunoSEQ multiplex PCR; TCRdb holds only in-frame clones, not every one. The sample includes 100,000 to 150,000 clones, 83% of them seen just once. What was sequenced was PBMCs. The receptors were sampled from a middle-aged woman in good health and CMV-seropositive.

The chain joins TRBV7-9 to TRBJ2-1, with D tentatively TRBD2 (6 bases). The CDR3 has 15 residues. The V gene's germline CDR1 is SEHNR and CDR2 FQNEAQ (reference sequence). V was trimmed by 7 bases and J by 8 bases, leaving 21 bases between them. The CDR3 reads CASNIAVPDWDEQFF. The CDR3 region has the DNA TGTGCCAGCAATATAGCGGTACCAGATTGGGATGAGCAGTTCTTC.

This chain uses TRBV9 with TRBJ1-1, with D hard to call. Trimming pared 4 bases from V and 5 bases from J, leaving 15 bases between. This CDR3 comprises 14 residues. Germline V lookup: CDR1 SGDLS, CDR2 YYNGEE. The CDR3 nucleotides are TGTGCCAGCAGCCCCCAGGTCCGCAGTACTGAAGCTTTCTTT. Translation: CASSPQVRSTEAFF.

The chain is built from TRBV27 and TRBJ2-3; weak D call: TRBD2 (6 bases). V lost 7 bases, J lost 1 base, and 12 bases lay in between. CDR3 size: 14 residues. CDR1 is MNHEY, CDR2 SMNVEV, per germline (reference sequence). The CDR3 region has the DNA TGTGCCAGCAAACTTAGCGGAGGCACAGATACGCAGTATTTT. It is translated as CASKLSGGTDTQYF.

Points on this clone: An end of the junction does not agree with germline; a read error may underlie this. The V call is TRBV7-7, the J call TRBJ2-5, with 7 bases identical to TRBD2. There are 16 residues in the CDR3. Per germline, CDR1 SSHAT and CDR2 FNYEAQ (reference sequence). The DNA for the CDR3 is TGTGCTAGCAGCTTATCCCCCCTTGCTAGCGGAGAGACCCAGTACTTC. Translating it yields CASSLSPLASGETQYF.

The chain couples TRBV19 to TRBJ2-7; a possible D gene is TRBD2 (6 bases). Trimming shortened V by 7 bases and J by 7 bases, and 11 bases separated the two germline ends. The CDR3 has 11 amino acids. Germline V gene lookup returns CDR1 LNHDA and CDR2 SQIVND (reference sequence). The CDR3 sequence: CASKEGGEQYF. DNA of the CDR3: TGTGCCAGTAAGGAGGGTGGGGAGCAGTACTTC.

The genes are TRBV11-3 and TRBJ2-7, with 11 nucleotides matching TRBD2. The CDR3 sequence is 15 residues long. CDR1 is SGHNT, CDR2 YENEEA, per germline. Trimming at V came to 4 bases and at J to 7 bases, leaving 9 bases not matched to a gene. CDR3 sequence: CASSSLAGGPREQYF. In nucleotides, the CDR3 is TGTGCCAGCAGCTCTTTAGCGGGAGGGCCGCGTGAGCAGTACTTC.

The CDR3: CASSFVGAYSGANVLTF. The CDR3 DNA sequence: TGTGCCAGCAGTTTCGTTGGGGCTTACTCTGGGGCCAACGTCCTGACTTTC. The rearrangement joins TRBV27 to TRBJ2-6, with a weak D call TRBD1 (5 bases). CDR1 is MNHEY, CDR2 SMNVEV, per germline (reference sequence). The V and J ends lost 3 bases and 0 bases respectively, with 12 bases between them. There are 17 residues in the CDR3.

This CDR3 reads CASSADREQWTQYF. The CDR3 bases are TGTGCCAGCAGTGCGGACAGGGAACAGTGGACCCAGTACTTC. The rearrangement links TRBV28 to TRBJ2-5; TRBD1 agrees at 8 bases. Losses at the gene ends were 5 bases for V and 7 bases for J; bases not matched to a gene: 9. The CDR3 length is 14 residues. Germline lookup yields CDR1 MDHEN and CDR2 SYDVKM.

The chain couples TRBV15 to TRBJ2-7, with 15 bases matching TRBD2. Trimming took 3 bases from V and 4 from J; bases not matched to a gene: 10. CDR1 and CDR2 (germline): LNHNV, YYDKDF (reference sequence). This CDR3 is 18 amino acids long. CDR3 nucleotide sequence: TGTGCCACCAGCAGGGATGGACTAGCGGGAGGGCCGGGGTACGAGCAGTACTTC. Its protein is CATSRDGLAGGPGYEQYF.

Written as DNA, the CDR3 is TGTGCCAGCAGCTTAGGGCGGCCGGCGGGGGAGACCCAGTACTTC. Protein: CASSLGRPAGETQYF. The chain carries TRBV7-2 and TRBJ2-5; maybe TRBD2 (6 bases). This CDR3 is built from 15 residues. V was shortened by 1 base and J by 5 bases, with 14 bases between the two germline ends. CDR1 is SGHTA, CDR2 FQGNSA, per germline.

CDR3 nucleotide sequence: TGTGCCAGCAGCTTAGCCTTGGCGGGAGGGTCCTACAATGAGCAGTTCTTC. This sequence encodes CASSLALAGGSYNEQFF. The rearrangement uses TRBV11-3 and TRBJ2-1, with 9 bases fitting TRBD2. Germline V gives CDR1 SGHNT, CDR2 YENEEA. Trimming at V came to 1 base and at J to 1 base, leaving 5 bases not matched to a gene. The CDR3 length is 17 residues.

This clone was seen a few times. The chain couples TRBV27 to TRBJ2-7; 15 bases line up with TRBD2. The CDR3 is 16 residues long. The ends lost 6 bases at V and 4 bases at J; junction bases unmatched: 7. Germline CDR1 reads MNHEY; CDR2 reads SMNVEV (reference sequence). CDR3 residues: CASRPWGTSGGYEQYF. The CDR3 nucleotides read TGTGCCAGCAGACCATGGGGGACTAGCGGGGGGTACGAGCAGTACTTC.

This chain connects TRBV27 to TRBJ2-7; a possible D gene is TRBD1 (5 bases). Germline-derived CDR1 and CDR2 are MNHEY and SMNVEV (reference sequence). V was clipped by 5 bases and J by 2 bases, with 25 bases between them. The CDR3 runs to 18 residues. The CDR3 DNA follows: TGTGCCAGCAGTCCCTTCGTCCCTCTCGGGCCAGGGACCTACGAGCAGTACTTC. Its translation: CASSPFVPLGPGTYEQYF.

The rearrangement joins TRBV20-1 to TRBJ1-1, with D unclear. The V gene's germline CDR1 is DFQATT and CDR2 SNEGSKA (reference sequence). The CDR3 has 10 amino acids. The ends were cut back, 3 bases at V and 11 bases at J, with 10 bases in the middle. The CDR3 nucleotides read TGCAGTGCTAGCGAGAGAATGGCTTTCTTT. Protein product: CSASERMAFF.

The chain employs TRBV6-5 and TRBJ1-2; 9 nucleotides agree with TRBD1. This CDR3 comprises 14 residues. V shed 3 bases, J shed 4 bases, and the junction held 3 bases outside the gene matches. CDR1 MNHEY and CDR2 SVGAGI come from the germline V gene. The CDR3 spells CASSYSTGGYGYTF. The CDR3 DNA reads as TGTGCCAGCAGTTATTCGACAGGGGGCTATGGCTACACCTTC.

A few counts support this clone. The J gene is TRBJ1-5, the V gene TRBV18; 7 nucleotides line up with TRBD1. V was clipped by 5 bases and J by 3 bases; unmatched bases: 4. This CDR3 spans 14 amino acids. CDR1 KGHSH and CDR2 LQKENI come from the germline V gene. The CDR3: CASSLTGYNQPQHF. In DNA, the CDR3 is TGTGCCAGCTCATTGACAGGGTACAATCAGCCCCAGCATTTT.

The chain is built from TRBV27 and TRBJ1-6, with TRBD1 matching 8 bases. Unmatched junction bases numbered 10, after V lost 4 bases and J lost 8 bases. Germline V CDR1 and CDR2: MNHEY, SMNVEV (reference sequence). The CDR3 extends over 16 amino acids. The CDR3 nucleotides read TGTGCCAGCAGTTCCCGCAGGGGGCCTGGGGATTCACCCCTCCACTTT. This encodes CASSSRRGPGDSPLHF.

This chain links TRBV6-1 with TRBJ2-7; 10 positions agree with TRBD2. Germline loops: CDR1 MNHNS, CDR2 SASEGT. J was trimmed by 4 bases and V by 4 bases; bases with no gene match: 10. The CDR3 runs 16 residues. The CDR3 bases are TGTGCCAGCAGTGGACCTAGCGGGAGAGATAATTACGAGCAGTACTTC. It codes for CASSGPSGRDNYEQYF.

This clone was detected a few times. The rearrangement joins TRBV27 to TRBJ2-7, with 7 bases identical to TRBD1. Germline V gives CDR1 MNHEY, CDR2 SMNVEV (reference sequence). The CDR3 runs to 13 residues. Trimming cost V 4 bases and J 7 bases; bases outside gene matches: 7. CDR3 in amino acids: CASSWAGGNEQYF. The CDR3, as DNA: TGTGCCAGCAGTTGGGCAGGGGGTAATGAGCAGTACTTC.

The chain employs TRBV27 and TRBJ2-1, with 7 bases fitting TRBD1. CDR3 length: 16 residues. CDR1 is MNHEY, CDR2 SMNVEV, per germline (reference sequence). After removal of 2 bases from V and 6 bases from J, the junction contained 10 bases not matched to a gene. The CDR3 DNA is TGTGCCAGCAGTTTACAGGGGGTGTCGGTTCTCAATGAGCAGTTCTTC. Its protein product is CASSLQGVSVLNEQFF.

The rearrangement uses TRBV29-1 and TRBJ1-2, with 7 bases identical to TRBD1. V dropped 6 bases and J dropped 1; count of bases not matched to a gene: 11. The CDR3 runs 15 residues. Germline-derived CDR1 and CDR2 are SQVTM and ANQGSEA. For the CDR3, the DNA is TGCAGCGTGGACTCCGGGACAGAAAGTAACTATGGCTACACCTTC. This codes for CSVDSGTESNYGYTF. The variable domain in full, completed from reference TRBV29-1 and TRBJ1-2, reads SAVISQKPSRDICQRGTSLTIQCQVDSQVTMMFWYRQQPGQSLTLIATANQGSEATYESGFVIDKFPISRPNLTFSTLTVSNMSPEDSSIYLCSVDSGTESNYGYTFGSGTRLTVV.

This chain joins TRBV7-8 and TRBJ2-1, with a weak D call TRBD2 (7 bases). This CDR3 contains 16 residues. V was cut by 4 bases and J by 0 bases, with 13 bases left in between. CDR1 and CDR2 from the germline V gene are SGHVS and FQNEAQ. The CDR3 protein is CASSSGLGGSYNEQFF. CDR3 DNA: TGTGCCAGCAGCTCAGGACTAGGGGGCTCCTACAATGAGCAGTTCTTC. Drawing the rest from reference TRBV7-8 and TRBJ2-1, the complete variable domain is GAGVSQSPRYKVAKRGQDVALRCDPISGHVSLFWYQQALGQGPEFLTYFQNEAQLDKSGLPSDRFFAERPEGSVSTLKIQRTQQEDSAVYLCASSSGLGGSYNEQFFGPGTRLTVL.

The chain joins TRBV19 to TRBJ2-5; 15 bases map to TRBD2. Per the germline V gene, CDR1 is LNHDA and CDR2 is SQIVND (reference sequence). CDR3 length: 17 residues. V shed 4 bases and J 3 bases; nucleotides not matched to a gene: 6. The CDR3 region is CASSKGLAGGPKETQYF. For the CDR3, the DNA is TGTGCCAGTAGTAAGGGACTAGCGGGAGGCCCTAAAGAGACCCAGTACTTC.

J is TRBJ2-3 and V is TRBV6-1; TRBD2 agrees at 10 bases. The CDR3 has 18 residues. The ends lost 2 bases at V and 0 bases at J; junction bases unmatched: 8. In germline, CDR1 is MNHNS, CDR2 SASEGT. The CDR3 bases are TGTGCCAGCAGTGAAAGGGCAGCGGGAGGGTATAGCACAGATACGCAGTATTTT. Translating it yields CASSERAAGGYSTDTQYF.

This clone was detected only once. The chain joins TRBV12-5 to TRBJ1-5; D might be TRBD1 (5 bases). Germline V gene sequence: CDR1 LGHNT, CDR2 FRNRAP. Trimming left V 0 bases short and J 6 bases short, with 21 bases between. The CDR3 has 18 residues. Here the CDR3 reads CASGLVPGRAGVSQPQHF. The DNA of the CDR3 is TGTGCTAGTGGTTTGGTACCTGGCAGGGCTGGTGTAAGTCAGCCCCAGCATTTT.